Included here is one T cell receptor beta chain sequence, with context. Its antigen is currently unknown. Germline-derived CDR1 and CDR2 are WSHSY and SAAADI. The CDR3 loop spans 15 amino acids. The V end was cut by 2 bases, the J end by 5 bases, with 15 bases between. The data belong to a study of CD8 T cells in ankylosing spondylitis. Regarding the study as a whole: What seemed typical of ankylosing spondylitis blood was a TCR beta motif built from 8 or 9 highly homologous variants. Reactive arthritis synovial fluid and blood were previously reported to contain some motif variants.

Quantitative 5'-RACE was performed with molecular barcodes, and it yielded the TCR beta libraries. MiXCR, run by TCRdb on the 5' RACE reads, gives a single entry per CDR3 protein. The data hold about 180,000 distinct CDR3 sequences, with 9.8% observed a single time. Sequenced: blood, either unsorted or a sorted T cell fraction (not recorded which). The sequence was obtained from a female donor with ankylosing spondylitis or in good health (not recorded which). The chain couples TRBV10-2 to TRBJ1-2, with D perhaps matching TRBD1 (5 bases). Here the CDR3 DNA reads TGCGCCAGCAGTGAGCGACAGACTATTTCTTATGGCTACACCTTC. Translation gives CASSERQTISYGYTF.